This T cell receptor (beta chain) was retrieved from a study of T cell responses to AZD1222 COVID-19 vaccine. Across the whole study: Second doses were pooled across both intervals (about 4 or about 12 weeks).

Using immunoSEQ multiplex PCR, the repertoire was profiled, and TCRdb retains in-frame clones only, with some absent. The table has approximately 46,000 clones, around three quarters seen once. For this clone: The antigen is undetermined.

Study conclusions and caveats: Per reports, nearly half of all spike-specific TCRs target regions that are unmutated in variants.

Germline lookup yields CDR1 MNHEY and CDR2 SVGAGI. This CDR3 contains 14 residues. Trimming removed 8 bases at V and 8 bases at J, with 16 bases between. The sequence was collected from an adult in good health. The chain recombines TRBV6-5 with TRBJ1-6; no clear D gene. Source: peripheral blood, taken on day 0 of AZD1222 vaccination. The CDR3 reads CASGVEAEYSPLHF. The CDR3 DNA follows: TGTGCCAGCGGGGTAGAGGCCGAATATTCACCCCTCCACTTT.